The rows below give T cell receptor beta chains drawn from one sample of a study of cytomegalovirus exposure and HLA in healthy donors. Sequenced by immunoSEQ multiplex PCR; TCRdb stores in-frame clones only, minus some. The data contain approximately 200,000 clones, 85% of them singletons. Sequencing was done on a sample of PBMCs. These receptors all come from a woman aged 50 to 60 in good health and CMV-seronegative. The CDR3 runs from the conserved cysteine through the conserved F or W. Each record gives: V gene, CDR3 length, J gene, CDR3 protein.

TRBV19	15	TRBJ2-4	CASSIGRGAKNIQYF
TRBV7-9	13	TRBJ1-1	CASSLGGGTEAFF
TRBV6-1	12	TRBJ1-1	CASMGQGIEAFF
TRBV9	17	TRBJ1-3	CASSVDRTSGSGNTIYF
TRBV27	13	TRBJ2-2	CASRERLVGELFF
TRBV7-9	10	TRBJ2-3	CSSQGSTQYF
TRBV5-4	14	TRBJ2-1	CASREDLGANEQFF
TRBV6-1	13	TRBJ2-7	CASSPGTGWEQYF
TRBV18	16	TRBJ1-3	CASSPSGTHSGNTIYF
TRBV6-6	13	TRBJ1-1	CASSYGQGPGAFF
TRBV11-1	15	TRBJ2-5	CASSYQADRGETQYF
TRBV7-2	15	TRBJ2-7	CASSLSAAGVSTINF
TRBV30	17	NA	CAWKVNSGRAKTYEQYF
TRBV6-1	17	TRBJ2-2	CASSAGQGLANTGELFF
TRBV4-2	16	TRBJ1-4	CASSQDATGTNEKLFF
TRBV5-1	15	TRBJ2-6	CASDKTYSGANVLTF
TRBV5-5	16	TRBJ1-4	CASSFPGGSTNEKLFF